This T cell receptor beta chain stems from a study of cytomegalovirus exposure and HLA in healthy donors. Whole-study findings and limits: Confirmation in vitro established that a few CMV-associated chains were specific for CMV antigens. The authors listed 164 TCR beta chains as cytomegalovirus-associated. After further analysis at a later stage, roughly 16,000 TCR beta sequences were associated with HLA alleles at 0.05 false discovery rate.

Comment on this clone: Its antigen remains unidentified.

The CDR3 contains 18 residues. J was trimmed by 2 bases and V by 6 bases; bases with no gene match: 8. In germline, CDR1 is LGHNA, CDR2 YSLEER. The study ran its PCR with 60 Vbeta and 13 Jbeta primers. Some clones are missing from TCRdb's copy, which holds only in-frame ones; the method was immunoSEQ multiplex PCR. The listing records roughly 75,000 clones. The rearrangement uses TRBV4-3 and TRBJ2-6; 12 bases line up with TRBD1. The sample consisted of PBMCs. This receptor was obtained from a man between 40 and 49 years old in good health and CMV-seronegative. The CDR3 DNA reads TGCGCCAGCAGTCCCTCCGGGACAGGGGGCGCTGGGGCCAACGTCCTGACTTTC. Encoded protein: CASSPSGTGGAGANVLTF.